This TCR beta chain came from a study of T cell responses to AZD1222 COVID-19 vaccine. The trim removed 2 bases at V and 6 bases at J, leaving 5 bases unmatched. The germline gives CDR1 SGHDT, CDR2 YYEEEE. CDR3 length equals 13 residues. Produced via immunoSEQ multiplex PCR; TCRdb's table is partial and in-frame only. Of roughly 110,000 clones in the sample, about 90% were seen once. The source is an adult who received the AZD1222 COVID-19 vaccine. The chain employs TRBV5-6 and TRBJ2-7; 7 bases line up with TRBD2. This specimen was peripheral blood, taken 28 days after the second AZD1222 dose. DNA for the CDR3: TGTGCCAGCAGCTTTGGGGGGGACGTCGAGCAGTACTTC. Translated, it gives CASSFGGDVEQYF. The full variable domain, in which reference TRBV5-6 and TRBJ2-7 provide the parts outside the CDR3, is DAGVTQSPTHLIKTRGQQVTLRCSPKSGHDTVSWYQQALGQGPQFIFQYYEEEERQRGNFPDRFSGHQFPNYSSELNVNALLLGDSALYLCASSFGGDVEQYFGPGTRLTVT.